Listed below are T cell receptor beta chains from one sample, sequenced in a study of technical replicates of blood from a handful of donors. Data came from immunoSEQ multiplex PCR; TCRdb stores just in-frame clones and leaves some out. The profile shows 7,500 to 9,500 clones, roughly 90% of them singletons. The specimen sequenced was PBMCs. The origin of the receptors is a human donor in good health. Each CDR3 is given with its conserved first and last residue. Each record gives: D gene, clone size, V gene, J gene, CDR3 DNA, CDR3 protein. A D gene is named only where the DNA matches it firmly. Clone sizes are given selectively: once, few, many, or a class where the clone is expanded.

TRBD2,.,TRBV5-1,TRBJ2-5,TGCGCCAGCAGCTACGGACTAGCGGGAGAAGAGACCCAGTACTTC,CASSYGLAGEETQYF
TRBD2,.,TRBV5-1,TRBJ2-2,TGCGCCAGCAGCTTGGAACTAGCGGGAGTGGCCGGGGAGCTGTTTTTT,CASSLELAGVAGELFF
TRBD1,.,TRBV18,TRBJ1-1,TGTGCCAGCTCACCTCAAAGGACAGGGTTTGACGAAGCTTTCTTT,CASSPQRTGFDEAFF
.,.,TRBV6-6,TRBJ2-7,TGTGCCAGCAGGGCAGGGGTGGGTGAGCAGTACTTC,CASRAGVGEQYF
.,.,TRBV7-8,TRBJ2-1,TGTGCCAGCAGCGCAACTAGCTACAATGAGCAGTTCTTC,CASSATSYNEQFF
.,.,TRBV6-1,TRBJ2-1,TGTGCCAGCAGTGAGTATTACAATGAGCAGTTCTTC,CASSEYYNEQFF
.,.,TRBV6-1,TRBJ2-1,TGTGCCAGCAGTGACTGGAGTAGCTCCTACAATGAGCAGTTCTTC,CASSDWSSSYNEQFF
TRBD2,.,TRBV11-2,TRBJ2-1,TGTGCCAGCGTTGGGGGGGAGGGCCTCAATGAGCAGTTCTTC,CASVGGEGLNEQFF
TRBD2,.,TRBV30,TRBJ2-7,TGTGCCTGGGCCCTGGGACTAGCCGGGTACGAGCAGTACTTC,CAWALGLAGYEQYF
.,.,TRBV7-6,TRBJ2-1,TGTGCCAGCAGCCGTTCTAGCACCATGTCTTACCACAATGAGCAGTTCTTC,CASSRSSTMSYHNEQFF
.,once,TRBV7-9,TRBJ1-3,TGTGCCAGCAGCAGAGGAGACTCTGGAAACACCATATATTTT,CASSRGDSGNTIYF
.,once,TRBV5-4,TRBJ1-2,TGTGCCAGCACCCTTGCCGGGTTTAGCTACACCTTC,CASTLAGFSYTF
.,.,TRBV7-7,TRBJ2-1,TGTGCCAGCAGCCCCCAGGCGGGGGCGAGGAATGAGCAGTTCTTC,CASSPQAGARNEQFF
TRBD2,.,TRBV30,TRBJ2-7,TGTGCCTGGAGAACTAGCGGGTGGTACGAGCAGTACTTC,CAWRTSGWYEQYF
TRBD2,.,TRBV15,TRBJ2-7,TGTGCCACCAGCAGACCCCTGGCGGGGGAGAACGAGCAGTACTTC,CATSRPLAGENEQYF
.,.,TRBV6-5,TRBJ2-1,TGTGCCAGCACCTTAGTCAATGAGCAGTTCTTC,CASTLVNEQFF
.,.,TRBV6-1,TRBJ1-5,TGTGCCAGCAGTGAAAGTCGGCAGCCCCAGCATTTT,CASSESRQPQHF
TRBD1,.,TRBV6-1,TRBJ1-2,TGTGCCAGCAGGGACTACGACAGGGGCCCTTTAGGCTACACCTTC,CASRDYDRGPLGYTF
.,.,TRBV2,TRBJ2-3,TGTGCCACCACGACTAGCACAGATACGCAGTATTTT,CATTTSTDTQYF
.,.,TRBV6-6,TRBJ1-5,TGTGCCAGCAGTTACGTAACGGCGGGGGGCAATCAGCCCCAGCATTTT,CASSYVTAGGNQPQHF
TRBD1,.,TRBV6-4,TRBJ2-6,TGTGCCAGCAGTGACTCGACAGGGGGCTCTGGGGCCAACGTCCTGACTTTC,CASSDSTGGSGANVLTF
.,.,TRBV5-1,TRBJ1-2,TGCGCCAGCAGCTTGTATGCCAGTAAGGCGGATGGCTACACCTTC,CASSLYASKADGYTF
.,.,TRBV28,TRBJ2-7,TGTGCCAGCAGTTCCGCCGTCGAGCGCCCATTCTCCTACGAGCAGTACTTC,CASSSAVERPFSYEQYF
TRBD2,few,TRBV7-2,TRBJ2-1,TGTGCCAGCCGGGGACTAGCGGAGTACAATGAGCAGTTCTTC,CASRGLAEYNEQFF
.,.,TRBV5-8,TRBJ2-7,TGTGCCAGCTCCGGGTACGGACATCTCTCCTACGAGCAGTACTTC,CASSGYGHLSYEQYF
TRBD2,.,TRBV5-1,TRBJ2-5,TGCGCCAGCAGCTTGTGGACTAGCAGTTACCAAGAGACCCAGTACTTC,CASSLWTSSYQETQYF
TRBD1,.,TRBV6-1,TRBJ2-7,TGTGCCAGCAGTGAAGCGCAAGGGACAGGGAGCTACGAGCAGTACTTC,CASSEAQGTGSYEQYF
.,.,TRBV5-6,TRBJ2-2,TGTGCCAGCAGCTTTTCAATGAACACCGGGGAGCTGTTTTTT,CASSFSMNTGELFF
.,.,TRBV7-9,TRBJ1-3,TGTGCCAGCAGACCGGGTACGGCGGACACCATATATTTT,CASRPGTADTIYF
.,.,TRBV7-9,TRBJ1-2,TGTGCCAGCAGCCCTAGTGCTAACTATGGCTACACCTTC,CASSPSANYGYTF
TRBD1,.,TRBV5-1,TRBJ1-4,TGCGCCAGCAGGCTGGACAGGGTGGGAACTAATGAAAAACTGTTTTTT,CASRLDRVGTNEKLFF
TRBD1,.,TRBV6-5,TRBJ1-5,TGTGCCAGCAGTTGGGGACAGGTCGATCAGCCCCAGCATTTT,CASSWGQVDQPQHF
.,.,TRBV2,TRBJ1-4,TGTGCCAGCAGTGAAGACAGGGTCGGTGAAAAACTGTTTTTT,CASSEDRVGEKLFF
TRBD2,once,TRBV4-1,TRBJ2-3,TGCGCCAGCAGCCCGGGACTAGCGGCGGCAGATACGCAGTATTTT,CASSPGLAAADTQYF
.,.,TRBV18,TRBJ2-1,TGTGCCAGCTCGACTGGGACTGGGGAGTCATGGAATGAGCAGTTCTTC,CASSTGTGESWNEQFF
.,few,TRBV6-1,TRBJ2-3,TGTGCCAGCGGCAGGGGAGAGGATTCAGATACGCAGTATTTT,CASGRGEDSDTQYF
.,.,TRBV6-5,TRBJ2-6,TGTGCCAGCAGTTACTTCGGGGCTGGGGCCAACGTCCTGACTTTC,CASSYFGAGANVLTF
.,.,TRBV29-1,TRBJ1-1,TGCAGCTTCCACCGGACAGAGAACACTGAAGCTTTCTTT,CSFHRTENTEAFF
.,.,TRBV18,TRBJ2-7,TGTGCCAGCTCACCTCGAGTTGGCGAGCAGTACTTC,CASSPRVGEQYF
.,once,TRBV10-2,TRBJ2-7,TGCGCCAGCAGTGAGTCGGACCCGGCGGGCTACGAGCAGTACTTC,CASSESDPAGYEQYF
TRBD2,.,TRBV7-3,TRBJ2-7,TGTGCCAGCAGCTTAACTACTAGCGGGAGTCTCGAGCAGTACTTC,CASSLTTSGSLEQYF
.,few,TRBV6-1,TRBJ1-4,TGTGCCAGCACCCGAAACGGGGTAGACGGTGAAAAACTGTTTTTT,CASTRNGVDGEKLFF
.,.,TRBV10-3,TRBJ2-5,TGTGCCATCCGGGGGGCCGAAGAGACCCAGTACTTC,CAIRGAEETQYF
.,once,TRBV5-1,TRBJ1-3,TGCGCCAGCAGCTCAGCACAGGGCTCTGGAAACACCATATATTTT,CASSSAQGSGNTIYF
TRBD1,.,TRBV28,TRBJ2-7,TGTGCCAGCAGAGAACAGGGGGCCTATTCCGAGCAGTACTTC,CASREQGAYSEQYF